The TCR beta chain under discussion was sequenced for a study of human T cells and chemical hapten exposure. Study background: For sensitization, 2% DPC was applied to an approximately 2 cm by approximately 2 cm patch of upper inner arm skin. Read at 6 days, the patch tests placed 0.01% DPC on the upper back. Mainly, slight library volume differences in the pool made TCR yields vary.

TCRdb ran MiXCR on the RACE reads and lists one entry per CDR3 protein. The sample gives 200,000 to 300,000 distinct CDR3 sequences, about 9% of which show up once; approximately 2.2% is in the top ten. The CDR3 contains 11 residues. V was clipped by 6 bases and J by 8 bases; unmatched bases: 3. Germline CDR1 is WSHSY and CDR2 is SAAADI. Specified time point: pre-sensitization, week 0. This sample's treatment: therapeutic diphenylcyclopropenone sensitization with weekly scalp DPC. Donors, patients with alopecia ranging from 18 to 70 years old and judged suitable for DPC, provided samples. There are a few counts of this clonotype.

Sequenced here: whole blood, sampled in connection with sensitization to the hapten diphenylcyclopropenone (DPC). The rearrangement joins TRBV10-2 to TRBJ1-2; 7 bases are shared with TRBD1. The TCR sequence derives from a woman in her forties with alopecia areata. Some clones in this sample may be carry-over from other donors' samples. CDR3 residues: CASSGDRGYTF. The CDR3 coding sequence is TGCGCCAGCAGCGGGGACAGAGGCTACACCTTC.